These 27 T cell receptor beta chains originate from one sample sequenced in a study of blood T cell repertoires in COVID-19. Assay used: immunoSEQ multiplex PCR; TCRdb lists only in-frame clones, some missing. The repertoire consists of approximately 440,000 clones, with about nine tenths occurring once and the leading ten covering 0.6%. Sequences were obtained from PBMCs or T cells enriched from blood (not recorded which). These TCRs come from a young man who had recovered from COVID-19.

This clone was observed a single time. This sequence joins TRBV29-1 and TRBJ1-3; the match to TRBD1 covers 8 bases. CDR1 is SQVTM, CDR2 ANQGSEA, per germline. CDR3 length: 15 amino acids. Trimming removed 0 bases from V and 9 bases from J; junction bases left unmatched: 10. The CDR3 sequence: CSVEDRDRPVGTIYF. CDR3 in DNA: TGCAGCGTTGAAGACCGGGACAGGCCGGTTGGCACCATATATTTT.

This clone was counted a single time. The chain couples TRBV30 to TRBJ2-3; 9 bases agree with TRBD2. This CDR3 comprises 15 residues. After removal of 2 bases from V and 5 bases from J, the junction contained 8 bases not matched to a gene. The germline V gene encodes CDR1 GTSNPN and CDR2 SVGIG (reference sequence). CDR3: CAWSQGGRAIDTQYF. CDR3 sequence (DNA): TGTGCCTGGAGTCAGGGCGGGAGGGCCATAGATACGCAGTATTTT.

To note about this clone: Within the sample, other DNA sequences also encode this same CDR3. CDR3 bases: TGTGCCAGCAGCTTATACGGGGATAGCAATCAGCCCCAGCATTTT. It yields the protein CASSLYGDSNQPQHF. This sequence joins TRBV7-9 and TRBJ1-5, with no clear D. V gave up 2 bases and J gave up 0 bases, with 8 bases separating them. Germline loops: CDR1 SEHNR, CDR2 FQNEAQ (reference sequence). The CDR3 is made up of 15 amino acids.

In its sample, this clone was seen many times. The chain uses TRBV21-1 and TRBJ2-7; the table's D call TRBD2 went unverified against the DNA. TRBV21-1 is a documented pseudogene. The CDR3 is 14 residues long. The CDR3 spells CASSRERGPVEQYF. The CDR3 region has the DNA TGTGCCAGCAGCAGGGAGCGGGGACCCGTCGAGCAGTACTTC.

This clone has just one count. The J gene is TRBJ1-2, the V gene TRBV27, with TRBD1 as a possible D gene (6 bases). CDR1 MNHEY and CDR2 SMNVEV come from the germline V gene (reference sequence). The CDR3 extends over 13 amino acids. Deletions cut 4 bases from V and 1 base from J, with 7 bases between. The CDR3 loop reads CASSSDSNYGYTF. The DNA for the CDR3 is TGTGCCAGCAGTTCGGACAGTAACTATGGCTACACCTTC.

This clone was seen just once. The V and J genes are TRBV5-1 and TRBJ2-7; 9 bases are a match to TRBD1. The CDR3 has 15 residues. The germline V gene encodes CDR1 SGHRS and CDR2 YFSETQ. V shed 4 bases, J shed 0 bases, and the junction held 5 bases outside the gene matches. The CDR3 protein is CASSAGTGSSYEQYF. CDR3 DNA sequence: TGCGCCAGCAGCGCCGGGACAGGGAGCTCCTACGAGCAGTACTTC.

The CDR3 DNA reads as TGTGCCAGCAGTTCCCAGGGGACGAGCAATCAGCCCCAGCATTTT. It encodes CASSSQGTSNQPQHF. V gene TRBV6-5 combines with J gene TRBJ1-5, with D tentatively TRBD1 (6 bases). Per germline, CDR1 MNHEY and CDR2 SVGAGI. This CDR3 contains 15 residues. V lost 4 bases to trimming and J lost 1 base, with 11 bases between them.

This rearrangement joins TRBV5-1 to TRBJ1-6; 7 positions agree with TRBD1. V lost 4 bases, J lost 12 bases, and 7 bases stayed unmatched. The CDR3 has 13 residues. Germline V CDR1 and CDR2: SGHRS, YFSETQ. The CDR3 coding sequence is TGCGCCAGCAGCCCCGGGACAGCCGAACCCCTCCACTTT. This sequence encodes CASSPGTAEPLHF.

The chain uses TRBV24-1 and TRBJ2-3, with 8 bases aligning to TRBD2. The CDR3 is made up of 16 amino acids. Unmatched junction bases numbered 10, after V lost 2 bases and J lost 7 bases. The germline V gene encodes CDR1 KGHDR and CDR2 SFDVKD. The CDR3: CATSDYQGTSLNTQYF. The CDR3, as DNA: TGTGCCACCAGTGATTATCAGGGGACTAGTCTTAATACGCAGTATTTT.

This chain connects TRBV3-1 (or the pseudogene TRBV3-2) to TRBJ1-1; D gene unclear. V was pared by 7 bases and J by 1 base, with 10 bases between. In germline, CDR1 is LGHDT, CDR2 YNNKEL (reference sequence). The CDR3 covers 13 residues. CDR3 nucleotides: TGTGCCAGCACCTCCGCGGCGAACACTGAAGCTTTCTTT. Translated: CASTSAANTEAFF.

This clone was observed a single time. The CDR3 DNA is TGTGCCAGCGGGGCGGACAGTCCGGGTCAGCCCCAGCATTTT. It translates to CASGADSPGQPQHF. V gene TRBV6-6 combines with J gene TRBJ1-5, with D tentatively TRBD1 (6 bases). The CDR3 runs to 14 residues. Germline V gene lookup returns CDR1 MNHNY and CDR2 SVGAGI (reference sequence). V was pared by 8 bases and J by 6 bases, with 17 bases between.

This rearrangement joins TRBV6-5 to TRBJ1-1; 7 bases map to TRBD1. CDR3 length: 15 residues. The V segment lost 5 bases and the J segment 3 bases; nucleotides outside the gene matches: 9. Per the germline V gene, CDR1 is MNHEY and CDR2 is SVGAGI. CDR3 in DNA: TGTGCCAGCAGTCCCCGGGACAGTCGTCACACTGAAGCTTTCTTT. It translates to CASSPRDSRHTEAFF.

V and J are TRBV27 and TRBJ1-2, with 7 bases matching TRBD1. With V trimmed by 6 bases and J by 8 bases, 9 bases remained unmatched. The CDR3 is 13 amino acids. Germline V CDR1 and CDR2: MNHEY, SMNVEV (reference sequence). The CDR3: CASSSPYRGGYTF. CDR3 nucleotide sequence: TGTGCCAGCAGCTCCCCTTACAGGGGCGGCTACACCTTC.

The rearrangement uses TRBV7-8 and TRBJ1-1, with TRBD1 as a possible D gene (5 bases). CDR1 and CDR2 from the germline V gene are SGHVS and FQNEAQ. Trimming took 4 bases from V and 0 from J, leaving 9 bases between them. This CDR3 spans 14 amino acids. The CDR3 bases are TGTGCCAGCAGCTCAGACAGCTTGAACACTGAAGCTTTCTTT. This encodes CASSSDSLNTEAFF.

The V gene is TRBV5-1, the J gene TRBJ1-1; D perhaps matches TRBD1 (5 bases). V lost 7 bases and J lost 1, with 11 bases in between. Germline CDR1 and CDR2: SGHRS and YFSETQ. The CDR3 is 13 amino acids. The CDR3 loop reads CASAPTGNTEAFF. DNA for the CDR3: TGCGCCAGCGCCCCCACAGGGAACACTGAAGCTTTCTTT.

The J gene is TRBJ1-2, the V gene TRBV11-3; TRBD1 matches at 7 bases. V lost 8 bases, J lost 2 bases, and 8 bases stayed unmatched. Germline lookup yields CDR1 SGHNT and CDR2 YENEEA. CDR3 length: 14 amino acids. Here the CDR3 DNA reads TGTGCCAGCTCGGTAGGGGGCTTGAACTATGGCTACACCTTC. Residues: CASSVGGLNYGYTF.

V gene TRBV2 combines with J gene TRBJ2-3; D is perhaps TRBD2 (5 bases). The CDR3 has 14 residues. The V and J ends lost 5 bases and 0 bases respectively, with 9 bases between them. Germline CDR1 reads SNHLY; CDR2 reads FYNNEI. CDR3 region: CASSRLKSTDTQYF. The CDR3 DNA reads TGTGCCAGCAGTCGACTAAAGAGCACAGATACGCAGTATTTT.

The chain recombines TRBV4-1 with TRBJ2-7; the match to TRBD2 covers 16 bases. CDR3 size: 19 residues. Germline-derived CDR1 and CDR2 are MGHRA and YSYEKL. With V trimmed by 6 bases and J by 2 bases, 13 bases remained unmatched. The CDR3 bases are TGCGCCAGCAGTCGTTCAGTGGGACTAGCGGGGGGGGCCACCTACGAGCAGTACTTC. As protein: CASSRSVGLAGGATYEQYF.

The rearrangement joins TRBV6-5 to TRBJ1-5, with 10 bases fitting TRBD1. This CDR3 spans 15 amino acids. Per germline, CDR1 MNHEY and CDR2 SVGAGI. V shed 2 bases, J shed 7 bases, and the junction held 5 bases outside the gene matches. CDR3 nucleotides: TGTGCCAGCAGTTACGGGACAGGGGCTGGGCAGCCCCAGCATTTT. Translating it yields CASSYGTGAGQPQHF.

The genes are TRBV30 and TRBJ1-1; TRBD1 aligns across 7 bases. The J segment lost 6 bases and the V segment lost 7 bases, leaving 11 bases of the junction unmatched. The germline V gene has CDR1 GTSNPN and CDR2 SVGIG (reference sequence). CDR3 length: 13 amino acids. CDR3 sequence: CAFTRIQGSEAFF. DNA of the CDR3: TGTGCCTTTACCCGTATACAGGGGTCTGAAGCTTTCTTT.

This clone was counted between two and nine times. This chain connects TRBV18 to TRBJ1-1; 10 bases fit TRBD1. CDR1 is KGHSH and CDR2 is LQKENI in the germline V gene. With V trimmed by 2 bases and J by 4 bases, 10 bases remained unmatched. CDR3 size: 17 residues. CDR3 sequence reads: CASSPWTGGLWGTEAFF. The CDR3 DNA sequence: TGTGCCAGCTCACCATGGACAGGGGGTTTATGGGGCACTGAAGCTTTCTTT.

The CDR3 is CASSYSVLGSAEQYF. The CDR3 DNA reads as TGTGCCAGCAGTTACTCGGTTCTAGGATCGGCCGAGCAGTACTTC. The rearrangement uses TRBV6-5 and TRBJ2-7; D remains ambiguous. V was pared by 0 bases and J by 6 bases, with 15 bases between. The CDR3 covers 15 residues. CDR1 and CDR2 (germline): MNHEY, SVGAGI.

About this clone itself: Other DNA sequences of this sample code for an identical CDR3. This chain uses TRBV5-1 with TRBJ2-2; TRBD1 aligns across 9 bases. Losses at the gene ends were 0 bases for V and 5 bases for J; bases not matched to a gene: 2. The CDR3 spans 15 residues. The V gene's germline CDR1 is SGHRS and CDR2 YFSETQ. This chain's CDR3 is CASSLGDRDTGELFF. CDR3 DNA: TGCGCCAGCAGCTTGGGGGACAGGGATACCGGGGAGCTGTTTTTT.

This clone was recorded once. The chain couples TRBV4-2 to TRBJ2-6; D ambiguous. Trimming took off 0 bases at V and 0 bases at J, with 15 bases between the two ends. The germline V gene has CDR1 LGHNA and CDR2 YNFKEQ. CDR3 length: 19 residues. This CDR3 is CASSQDAARPSSGANVLTF. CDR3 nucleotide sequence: TGTGCCAGCAGCCAAGATGCGGCGAGACCGAGCTCTGGGGCCAACGTCCTGACTTTC.

CDR3: CASSPLAGGPYNEQFF. CDR3 sequence (DNA): TGTGCCAGCAGCCCACTAGCGGGAGGGCCTTACAATGAGCAGTTCTTC. The gene calls are TRBV14 and TRBJ2-1; 13 bases are a match to TRBD2. CDR1 and CDR2 from the germline V gene are SGHDN and FVKESK. V dropped 4 bases and J dropped 4; count of bases not matched to a gene: 4. This CDR3 is built from 16 residues.

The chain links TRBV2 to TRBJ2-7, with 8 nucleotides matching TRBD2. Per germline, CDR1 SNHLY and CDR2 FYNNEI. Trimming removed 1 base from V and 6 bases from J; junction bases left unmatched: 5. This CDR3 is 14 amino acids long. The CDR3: CASSEGRGVSEQYF. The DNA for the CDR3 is TGTGCCAGCAGTGAAGGGCGGGGGGTGAGCGAGCAGTACTTC.

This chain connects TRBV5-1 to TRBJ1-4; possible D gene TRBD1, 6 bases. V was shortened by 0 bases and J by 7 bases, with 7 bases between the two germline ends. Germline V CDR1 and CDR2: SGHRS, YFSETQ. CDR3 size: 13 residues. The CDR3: CASSLEQGEKLFF. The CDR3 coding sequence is TGCGCCAGCAGCTTGGAACAGGGTGAAAAACTGTTTTTT.